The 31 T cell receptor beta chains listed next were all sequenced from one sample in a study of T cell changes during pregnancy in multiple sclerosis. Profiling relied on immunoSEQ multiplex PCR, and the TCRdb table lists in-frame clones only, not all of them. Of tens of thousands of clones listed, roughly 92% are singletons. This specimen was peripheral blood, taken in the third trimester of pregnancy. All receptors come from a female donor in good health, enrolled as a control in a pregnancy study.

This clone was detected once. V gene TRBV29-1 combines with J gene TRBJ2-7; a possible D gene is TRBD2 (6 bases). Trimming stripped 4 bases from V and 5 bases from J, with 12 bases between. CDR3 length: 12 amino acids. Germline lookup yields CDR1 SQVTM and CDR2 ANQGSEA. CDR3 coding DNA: TGCAGCGTTGGCCAGGGAGGCGACGAGCAGTACTTC. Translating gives CSVGQGGDEQYF.

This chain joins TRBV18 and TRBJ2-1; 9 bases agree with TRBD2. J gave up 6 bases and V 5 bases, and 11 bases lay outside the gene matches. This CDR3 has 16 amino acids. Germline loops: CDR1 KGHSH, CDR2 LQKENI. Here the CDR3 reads CASSSSGAGGPNEQFF. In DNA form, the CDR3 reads TGTGCCAGCTCATCGTCCGGGGCGGGAGGGCCCAATGAGCAGTTCTTC.

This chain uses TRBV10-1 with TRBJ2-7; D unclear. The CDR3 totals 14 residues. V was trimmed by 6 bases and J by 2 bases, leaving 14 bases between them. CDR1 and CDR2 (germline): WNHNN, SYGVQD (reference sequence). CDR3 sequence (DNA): TGCGCCAGCAGCGGTCCCGGGTTCCCCTACGAGCAGTACTTC. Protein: CASSGPGFPYEQYF.

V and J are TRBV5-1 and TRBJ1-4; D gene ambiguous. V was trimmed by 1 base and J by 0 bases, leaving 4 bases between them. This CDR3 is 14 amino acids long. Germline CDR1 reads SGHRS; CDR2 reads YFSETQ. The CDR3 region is CASSLLATNEKLFF. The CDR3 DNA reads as TGCGCCAGCAGCTTGCTAGCAACTAATGAAAAACTGTTTTTT.

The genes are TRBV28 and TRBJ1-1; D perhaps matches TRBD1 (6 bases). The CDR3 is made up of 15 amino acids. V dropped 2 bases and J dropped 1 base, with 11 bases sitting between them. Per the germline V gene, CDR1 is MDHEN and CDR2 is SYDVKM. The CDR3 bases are TGTGCCAGCAGTTTAGTGGGGGCAAGGAACACTGAAGCTTTCTTT. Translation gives CASSLVGARNTEAFF.

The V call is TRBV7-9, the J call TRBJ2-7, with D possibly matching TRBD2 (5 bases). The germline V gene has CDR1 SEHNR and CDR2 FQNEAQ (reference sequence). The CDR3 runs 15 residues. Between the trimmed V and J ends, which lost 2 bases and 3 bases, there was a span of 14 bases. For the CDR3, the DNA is TGTGCCAGCAGCTTATTCGGTCGAGAGGGCTACGAGCAGTACTTC. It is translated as CASSLFGREGYEQYF. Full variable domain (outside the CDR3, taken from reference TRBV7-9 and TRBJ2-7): DTGVSQNPRHKITKRGQNVTFRCDPISEHNRLYWYRQTLGQGPEFLTYFQNEAQLEKSRLLSDRFSAERPKGSFSTLEIQRTEQGDSAMYLCASSLFGREGYEQYFGPGTRLTVT.

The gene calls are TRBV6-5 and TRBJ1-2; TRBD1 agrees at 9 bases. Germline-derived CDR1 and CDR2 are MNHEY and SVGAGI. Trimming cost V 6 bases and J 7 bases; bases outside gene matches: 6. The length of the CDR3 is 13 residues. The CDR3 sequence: CASRGGQGRGYTF. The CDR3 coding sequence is TGTGCCAGCAGGGGGGGACAGGGACGTGGCTACACCTTC.

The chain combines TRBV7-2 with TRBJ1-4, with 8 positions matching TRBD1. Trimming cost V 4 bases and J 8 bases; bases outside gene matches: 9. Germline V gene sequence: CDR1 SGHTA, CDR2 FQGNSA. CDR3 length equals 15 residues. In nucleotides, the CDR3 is TGTGCCAGCAGCTCATACGACAGGGGACGGGAAAAACTGTTTTTT. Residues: CASSSYDRGREKLFF.

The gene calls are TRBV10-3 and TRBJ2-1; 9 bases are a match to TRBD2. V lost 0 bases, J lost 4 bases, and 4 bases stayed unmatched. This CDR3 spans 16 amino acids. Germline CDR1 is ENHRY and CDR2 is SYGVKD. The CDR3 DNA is TGTGCCATCAGTGAGTCGAGCGGGGGGAATTACAATGAGCAGTTCTTC. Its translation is CAISESSGGNYNEQFF.

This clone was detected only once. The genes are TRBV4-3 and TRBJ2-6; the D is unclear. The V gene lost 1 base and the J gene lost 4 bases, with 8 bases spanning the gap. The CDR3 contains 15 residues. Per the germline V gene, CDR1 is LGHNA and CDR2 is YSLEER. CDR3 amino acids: CASSQALAGANVLTF. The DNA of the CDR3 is TGCGCCAGCAGCCAAGCATTAGCCGGGGCCAACGTCCTGACTTTC.

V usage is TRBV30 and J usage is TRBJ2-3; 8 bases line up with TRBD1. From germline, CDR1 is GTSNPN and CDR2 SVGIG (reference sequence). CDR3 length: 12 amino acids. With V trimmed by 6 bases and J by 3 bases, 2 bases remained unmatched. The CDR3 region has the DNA TGTGCCTGCGGACAGGGAACAGATACGCAGTATTTT. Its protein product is CACGQGTDTQYF.

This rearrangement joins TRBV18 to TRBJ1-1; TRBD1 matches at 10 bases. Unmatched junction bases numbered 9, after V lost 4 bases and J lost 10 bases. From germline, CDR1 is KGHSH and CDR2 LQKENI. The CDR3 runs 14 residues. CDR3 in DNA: TGTGCCAGCTCACGAGACGGGACAGGGGTGAGAGCTTTCTTT. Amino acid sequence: CASSRDGTGVRAFF.

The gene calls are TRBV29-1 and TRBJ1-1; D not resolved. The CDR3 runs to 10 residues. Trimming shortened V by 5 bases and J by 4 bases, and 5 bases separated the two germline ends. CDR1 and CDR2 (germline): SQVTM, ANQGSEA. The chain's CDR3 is CSVLSTEAFF. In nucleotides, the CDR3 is TGCAGCGTTCTATCCACTGAAGCTTTCTTT. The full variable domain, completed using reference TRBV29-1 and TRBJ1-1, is SAVISQKPSRDICQRGTSLTIQCQVDSQVTMMFWYRQQPGQSLTLIATANQGSEATYESGFVIDKFPISRPNLTFSTLTVSNMSPEDSSIYLCSVLSTEAFFGQGTRLTVV.

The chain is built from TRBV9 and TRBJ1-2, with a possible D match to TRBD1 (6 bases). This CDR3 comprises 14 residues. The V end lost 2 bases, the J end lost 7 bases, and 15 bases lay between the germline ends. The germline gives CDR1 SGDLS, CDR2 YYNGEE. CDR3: CASSVLQGDGGYTF. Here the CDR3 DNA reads TGTGCCAGCAGCGTGTTACAGGGTGACGGTGGCTACACCTTC.

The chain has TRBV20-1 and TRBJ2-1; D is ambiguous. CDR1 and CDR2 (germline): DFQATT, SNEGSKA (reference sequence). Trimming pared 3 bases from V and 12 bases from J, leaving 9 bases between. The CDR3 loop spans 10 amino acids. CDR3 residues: CSASRSWQFF. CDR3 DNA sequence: TGCAGTGCTAGTCGGAGTTGGCAGTTCTTC.

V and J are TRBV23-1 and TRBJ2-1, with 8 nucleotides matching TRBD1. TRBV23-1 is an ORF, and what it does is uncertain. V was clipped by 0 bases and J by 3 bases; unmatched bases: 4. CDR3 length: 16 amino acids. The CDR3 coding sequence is TGCGCCAGCAGTCAATCCACAGGGGGGAACTACAATGAGCAGTTCTTC. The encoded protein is CASSQSTGGNYNEQFF.

The CDR3 spells CSVLAGGANEQFF. The CDR3 DNA follows: TGCAGCGTTTTAGCGGGAGGCGCCAATGAGCAGTTCTTC. The chain joins TRBV29-1 to TRBJ2-1, with 10 bases identical to TRBD2. The germline CDR1 and CDR2 sequences are SQVTM and ANQGSEA. The ends lost 5 bases at V and 6 bases at J; junction bases unmatched: 4. This CDR3 contains 13 residues.

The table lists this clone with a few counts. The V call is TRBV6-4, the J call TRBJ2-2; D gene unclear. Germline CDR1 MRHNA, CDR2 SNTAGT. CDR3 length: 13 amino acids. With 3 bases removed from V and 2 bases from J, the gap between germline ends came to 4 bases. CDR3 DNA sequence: TGTGCCAGCAGTGAGACTAACACCGGGGAGCTGTTTTTT. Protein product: CASSETNTGELFF.

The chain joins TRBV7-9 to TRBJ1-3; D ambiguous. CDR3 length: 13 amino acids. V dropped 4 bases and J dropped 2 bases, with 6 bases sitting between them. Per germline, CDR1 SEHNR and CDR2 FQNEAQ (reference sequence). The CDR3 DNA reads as TGTGCCAGCAGCTCCTACCCTGGAAACACCATATATTTT. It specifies CASSSYPGNTIYF.

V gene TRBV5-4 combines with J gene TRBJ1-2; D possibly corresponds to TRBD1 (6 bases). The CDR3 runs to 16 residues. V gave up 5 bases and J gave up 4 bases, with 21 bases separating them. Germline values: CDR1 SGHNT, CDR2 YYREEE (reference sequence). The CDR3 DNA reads TGTGCCAGCAGTCTGGGGGGGGCGGGAAGGAGCTATGGCTACACCTTC. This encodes CASSLGGAGRSYGYTF.

The CDR3 DNA sequence: TGTGCCAGCAGTTTACAGGGGGCGGTGAACTATGGCTACACCTTC. It is translated as CASSLQGAVNYGYTF. The V call is TRBV6-1, the J call TRBJ1-2; TRBD1 agrees at 9 bases. Germline V gives CDR1 MNHNS, CDR2 SASEGT. This CDR3 contains 15 residues. J lost 2 bases, V lost 5 bases, and 6 bases had no gene match.

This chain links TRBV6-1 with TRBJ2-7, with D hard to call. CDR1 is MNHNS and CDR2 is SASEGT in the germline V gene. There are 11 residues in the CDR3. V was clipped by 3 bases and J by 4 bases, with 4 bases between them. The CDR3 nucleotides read TGTGCCAGCAGTGACAGTTACGAGCAGTACTTC. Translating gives CASSDSYEQYF.

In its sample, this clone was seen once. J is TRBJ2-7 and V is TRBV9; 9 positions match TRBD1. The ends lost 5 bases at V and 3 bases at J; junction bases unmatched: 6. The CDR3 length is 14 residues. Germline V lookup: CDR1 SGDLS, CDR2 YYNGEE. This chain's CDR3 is CASSRTGVDYEQYF. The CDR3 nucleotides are TGTGCCAGCAGTCGGACAGGGGTAGACTACGAGCAGTACTTC. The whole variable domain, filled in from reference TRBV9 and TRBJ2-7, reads DSGVTQTPKHLITATGQRVTLRCSPRSGDLSVYWYQQSLDQGLQFLIQYYNGEERAKGNILERFSAQQFPDLHSELNLSSLELGDSALYFCASSRTGVDYEQYFGPGTRLTVT.

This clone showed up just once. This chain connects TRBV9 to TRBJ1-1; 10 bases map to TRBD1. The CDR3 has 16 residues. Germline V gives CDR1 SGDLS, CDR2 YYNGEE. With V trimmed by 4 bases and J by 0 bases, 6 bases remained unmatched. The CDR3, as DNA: TGTGCCAGCAGCTTAGGGACAGGGGCTGTGAACACTGAAGCTTTCTTT. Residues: CASSLGTGAVNTEAFF.

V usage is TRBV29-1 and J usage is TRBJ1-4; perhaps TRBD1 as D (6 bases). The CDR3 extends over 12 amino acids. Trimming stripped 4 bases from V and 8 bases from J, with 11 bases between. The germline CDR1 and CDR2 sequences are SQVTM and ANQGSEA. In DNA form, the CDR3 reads TGCAGCGTTGGGACAGTAGGGGAAAAACTGTTTTTT. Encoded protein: CSVGTVGEKLFF.

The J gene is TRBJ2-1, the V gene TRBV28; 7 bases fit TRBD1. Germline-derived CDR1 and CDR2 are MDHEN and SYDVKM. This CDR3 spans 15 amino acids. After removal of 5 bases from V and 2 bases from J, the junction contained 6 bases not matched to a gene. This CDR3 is CASSPGDRAYNEQFF. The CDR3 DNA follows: TGTGCCAGCAGTCCGGGTGACAGGGCCTACAATGAGCAGTTCTTC. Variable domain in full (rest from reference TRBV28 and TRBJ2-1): DVKVTQSSRYLVKRTGEKVFLECVQDMDHENMFWYRQDPGLGLRLIYFSYDVKMKEKGDIPEGYSVSREKKERFSLILESASTNQTSMYLCASSPGDRAYNEQFFGPGTRLTVL.

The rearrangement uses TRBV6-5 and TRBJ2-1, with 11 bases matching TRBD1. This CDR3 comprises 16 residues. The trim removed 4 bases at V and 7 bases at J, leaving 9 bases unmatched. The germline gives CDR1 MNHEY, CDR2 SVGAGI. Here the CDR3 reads CASSSDRGLHANEQFF. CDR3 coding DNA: TGTGCCAGCAGTTCGGACAGGGGGCTTCATGCGAATGAGCAGTTCTTC.

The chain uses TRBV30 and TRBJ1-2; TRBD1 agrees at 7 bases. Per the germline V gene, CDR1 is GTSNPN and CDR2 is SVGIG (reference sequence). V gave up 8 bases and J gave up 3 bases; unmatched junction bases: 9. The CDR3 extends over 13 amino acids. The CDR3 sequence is CAGTNDRDYGYTF. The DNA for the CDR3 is TGTGCCGGGACCAATGACAGGGACTATGGCTACACCTTC.

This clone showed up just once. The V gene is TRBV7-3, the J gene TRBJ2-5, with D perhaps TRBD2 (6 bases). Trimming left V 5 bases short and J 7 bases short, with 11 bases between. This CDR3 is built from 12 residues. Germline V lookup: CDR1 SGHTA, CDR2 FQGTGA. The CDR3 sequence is CASSPTGGTQYF. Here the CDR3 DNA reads TGTGCCAGCAGCCCCACCGGGGGGACCCAGTACTTC.

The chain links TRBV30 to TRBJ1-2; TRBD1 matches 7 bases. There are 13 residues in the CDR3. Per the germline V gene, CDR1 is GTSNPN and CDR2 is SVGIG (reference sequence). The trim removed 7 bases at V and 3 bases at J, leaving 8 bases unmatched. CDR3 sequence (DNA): TGTGCCTCGCAATTAACAGGGGACTATGGCTACACCTTC. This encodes CASQLTGDYGYTF.

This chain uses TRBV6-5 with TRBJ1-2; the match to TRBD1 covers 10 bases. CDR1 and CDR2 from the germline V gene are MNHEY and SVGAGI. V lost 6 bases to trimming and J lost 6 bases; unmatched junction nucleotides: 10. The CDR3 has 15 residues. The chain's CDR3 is CASRPRLTGGDGYTF. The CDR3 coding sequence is TGTGCCAGCAGACCCCGATTGACAGGGGGCGATGGCTACACCTTC.